Sequencing of this T cell receptor beta chain was carried out in a study of blood T cells in healthy people across ages. Study in general: About one barcoded beta molecule was captured per two T cells (by template switching). Findings of the study overall: Expanded clonotype changes were possibly confounded by unknown donor CMV status. Aged donors had fewer naive CD4+ cells and lower diversity than long-lived donors.

On this clonotype: Its antigen is currently unknown. An end of the junction differs from the germline gene, which may be a read error.

Looked up from germline, CDR1 is SGHDN and CDR2 is FVKESK. This CDR3 has 15 residues. Isolation yielded PBMCs, at least 6 million per sample, in every case. A second PCR of about 7 to 12 cycles used a sample-barcoded 5' primer and a J-beta primer mix. TCRdb re-analysed the 5' RACE reads in MiXCR, keeping a single row per CDR3 protein. The sample records around 800,000 distinct CDR3 sequences, 46% being singletons. The clonotype comes from an older man in good health. The chain joins TRBV14 to TRBJ1-2, with 8 bases lining up with TRBD1. The sequenced sample consisted of blood. For the CDR3, the DNA is TGTGCCAACAGCGTCAATACCGGGACAGGCAGCGGCTACACCTTC. Translated, it gives CANSVNTGTGSGYTF.